This TCR beta chain appears in the sequencing data of a study of CD8 T cells in ankylosing spondylitis. Points from the study as a whole: Clones linked to the disease showed a CD8+ phenotype. They occurred at relatively low frequencies in peripheral blood. Before this, some motif variants had been reported in reactive arthritis synovial fluid and blood. Researchers reportedly found disease-linked clones significantly enriched in matched ankylosing spondylitis synovial fluid.

This clonotype was seen more than once but under ten times. Its target is not known. TCR beta libraries were made by quantitative 5'-RACE with molecular barcodes. One entry per CDR3 protein, called by TCRdb with MiXCR from the 5' RACE reads. Of 200,000 to 250,000 distinct CDR3 sequences in the sample, under 12% were seen once. This TCR came from a male donor with ankylosing spondylitis or in good health (not recorded which). Sequencing was carried out using blood, either unsorted or a sorted T cell fraction (not recorded which).

CDR3 sequence (DNA): TGTGCCAGCAGTTTACTAGCGGGGGGGCGAGAGACCCAGTACTTC. It specifies CASSLLAGGRETQYF. J is TRBJ2-5 and V is TRBV12-3 or TRBV12-4, with TRBD2 matching 12 bases. The junction had 2 bases not matched to a gene; V was cut back by 2 bases and J by 4 bases. This CDR3 spans 15 amino acids.